What follows describes a single T cell receptor (beta chain). Assay used: immunoSEQ multiplex PCR; TCRdb lists only in-frame clones, some missing. This table has tens of thousands of clones, over 90% appearing once. This sample was included in a study of T cell changes during pregnancy in multiple sclerosis. Trimming took 0 bases from V and 0 from J, leaving 10 bases between them. The V gene's germline CDR1 is GTSNPN and CDR2 SVGIG (reference sequence). The CDR3 spans 15 residues. The material was CD8+ T cells from peripheral blood mononuclear cells, obtained in the third trimester of pregnancy. V usage is TRBV30 and J usage is TRBJ2-3; D gene ambiguous. The receptor was isolated from a female donor with multiple sclerosis, enrolled in a pregnancy study. The chain's CDR3 is CAWSVARSSTDTQYF. As DNA, the CDR3 is TGTGCCTGGAGTGTGGCTAGATCTAGCACAGATACGCAGTATTTT.